This TCR beta chain was captured in a study of Graves' ophthalmopathy and Graves' hyperthyroidism. Study overall: If no ophthalmopathy appeared within 18 months of follow-up, hyperthyroidism was termed stable.

Germline assignment: CDR1 MGHRA and CDR2 YSYEKL. V lost 0 bases to trimming and J lost 4 bases; unmatched junction nucleotides: 1. This CDR3 spans 14 amino acids. Establishment of the diagnosis relied upon clinical symptoms, serum thyroxine, TRAb, thyroid ultrasound and orbital computed tomography. Amplifying from RNA transcripts, the study obtained TCR beta CDR3 regions. Second-round multiplex PCR came after first-round RT-PCR with HTBI primers. Each CDR3 protein gets one entry after TCRdb re-called the multiplex PCR reads with MiXCR. The table has 560,000 or so distinct CDR3 sequences, roughly 39% seen once. Study-level findings and limits: Most thyroid clonotypes with frequency above 0.001 were detected in blood too. This model predicted ophthalmopathy progression (sensitivity around 71%, specificity about 72%).

This clonotype was picked up many times. What it binds is unknown. Sequences were obtained from peripheral blood or thyroid tissue (not recorded which). The TCR comes from an adult man with Graves' hyperthyroidism. V is TRBV4-1 and J is TRBJ2-7, with 9 bases matching TRBD2. The CDR3 nucleotides are TGCGCCAGCAGCCAAGATAGCGGGAGTTACGAGCAGTACTTC. This encodes CASSQDSGSYEQYF.